Presented here are 3 T cell receptor beta chains from one specimen sequenced in a study of Ad26.COV2.S vaccination and SARS-CoV-2 variants. Treatment of the sample: around 19 received Ad26.COV2.S at low or high dose, single or two shots; roughly five received placebo; per-sample allocation not given. All samples were drawn on day 63, counting from the first vaccine or placebo injection. This table comes from immunoSEQ multiplex PCR, and its TCRdb copy is limited to in-frame clones, with some not included. The sample lists some 240,000 clones, around 88% occurring once. The sequencing here drew on peripheral blood, taken in a trial of Ad26.COV2.S vaccine versus placebo. All receptors derive from a person aged 18-65 years who received the Ad26.COV2.S COVID-19 vaccine or a placebo.

The rearrangement uses TRBV4-1 and TRBJ2-1; TRBD2 aligns across 7 bases. The V gene's germline CDR1 is MGHRA and CDR2 YSYEKL. The CDR3 covers 14 residues. Unmatched junction bases numbered 8, after V lost 2 bases and J lost 10 bases. Here the CDR3 DNA reads TGCGCCAGCAGCCAATCATGGGCGGGGGACGAGCAGTTCTTC. Translating gives CASSQSWAGDEQFF.

V usage is TRBV7-9 and J usage is TRBJ2-3, with D possibly being TRBD1 or TRBD2 (5 bases each). The CDR3 is made up of 14 amino acids. Looked up from germline, CDR1 is SEHNR and CDR2 is FQNEAQ (reference sequence). With 4 bases removed from V and 2 bases from J, the gap between germline ends came to 10 bases. The CDR3 DNA sequence: TGTGCCAGCAGCTCGAGGGGCACCACAGATACGCAGTATTTT. Translating gives CASSSRGTTDTQYF.

V and J are TRBV7-8 and TRBJ2-3; 10 bases match TRBD1. Germline V gene data show CDR1 as SGHVS and CDR2 as FQNEAQ. This CDR3 contains 14 residues. Trimming took 9 bases from V and 4 from J; bases not matched to a gene: 7. This CDR3 reads CASDPGQGADTQYF. CDR3 bases: TGTGCCAGTGACCCAGGACAGGGGGCAGATACGCAGTATTTT.